The entry that follows covers one T cell receptor beta chain sequence. The PCR was carried out with 60 Vbeta primers and 13 Jbeta primers. The assay was immunoSEQ multiplex PCR, and TCRdb's table has in-frame clones only and misses some. The sample includes tens of thousands of clones, 70% to 85% of them seen just once. The data belong to a study of cytomegalovirus exposure and HLA in healthy donors. This CDR3 contains 13 residues. CDR1 is LNHDA and CDR2 is SQIVND in the germline V gene (reference sequence). Germline trimming cut 6 bases from V and 3 bases from J; bases unmatched to any gene: 4. Healthy people donating bone marrow made up the donors.

The rearrangement joins TRBV19 to TRBJ2-5; 7 bases are shared with TRBD2. This clonotype was sampled from a woman aged 18-29 years in good health and CMV-seronegative. Specimen: PBMCs. For the CDR3, the DNA is TGTGCCAGTAGGTCGGCGGGAGAAGAGACCCAGTACTTC. Amino acids: CASRSAGEETQYF.